This TCR beta chain was found in a study of shared clonotypes between healthy human individuals. General observations from the study: Compared with memory subsets, naive subsets generally had larger estimated richness.

The assay was immunoSEQ multiplex PCR, and TCRdb's table has in-frame clones only and misses some. This table has some 1 million clones, approximately 72% appearing once. CDR3 length: 15 residues. After removal of 2 bases from V and 0 bases from J, the junction contained 7 bases not matched to a gene. In germline, CDR1 is GTSNPN, CDR2 SVGIG (reference sequence). Comments on this clone: The antigen remains unidentified. Other nucleotide sequences from this sample produce the same CDR3.

The sequenced sample consisted of memory CD4+ T cells sorted from blood. Subset given: CD45RA-negative fraction. The TCR sequence derives from a young man in good health. The V gene is TRBV30, the J gene TRBJ2-7; TRBD1 matches at 7 bases. CDR3 DNA sequence: TGTGCCTGGAGTTCCCCTGGACAGGCCTCCTACGAGCAGTACTTC. Protein product: CAWSSPGQASYEQYF.